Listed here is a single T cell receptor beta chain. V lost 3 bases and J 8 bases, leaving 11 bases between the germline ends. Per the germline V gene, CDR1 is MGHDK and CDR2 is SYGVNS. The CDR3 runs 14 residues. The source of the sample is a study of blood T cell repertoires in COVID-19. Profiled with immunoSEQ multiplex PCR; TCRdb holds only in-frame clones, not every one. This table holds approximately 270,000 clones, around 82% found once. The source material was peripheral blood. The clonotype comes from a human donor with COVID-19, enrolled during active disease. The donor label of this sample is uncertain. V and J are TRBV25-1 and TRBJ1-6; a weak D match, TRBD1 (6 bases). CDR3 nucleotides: TGTGCCAGCAGTGACTGGGGGGGCCATTCACCCCTCCACTTT. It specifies CASSDWGGHSPLHF.